This T cell receptor (beta chain) is from a study of blood T cell repertoires in COVID-19. About the research overall: The United States, Italy and Spain were the sources of the acute and convalescent COVID-19 samples.

Clones were sequenced by immunoSEQ multiplex PCR, and TCRdb holds only the in-frame ones, with some missing. The sample yields some 150,000 clones, approximately 80% seen once. The CDR3 is 15 amino acids. The V and J ends lost 1 base and 5 bases respectively, with 11 bases between them. CDR1 is LGHNA, CDR2 YSLEER, per germline. The V and J genes are TRBV4-3 and TRBJ2-2, with D unresolved. The sequence came from a man in his forties or fifties who had recovered from COVID-19. Source material: PBMCs or T cells enriched from blood (not recorded which). The CDR3 here is CASSQGARQTGELFF. CDR3 nucleotide sequence: TGCGCCAGCAGCCAAGGCGCCAGACAAACCGGGGAGCTGTTTTTT.